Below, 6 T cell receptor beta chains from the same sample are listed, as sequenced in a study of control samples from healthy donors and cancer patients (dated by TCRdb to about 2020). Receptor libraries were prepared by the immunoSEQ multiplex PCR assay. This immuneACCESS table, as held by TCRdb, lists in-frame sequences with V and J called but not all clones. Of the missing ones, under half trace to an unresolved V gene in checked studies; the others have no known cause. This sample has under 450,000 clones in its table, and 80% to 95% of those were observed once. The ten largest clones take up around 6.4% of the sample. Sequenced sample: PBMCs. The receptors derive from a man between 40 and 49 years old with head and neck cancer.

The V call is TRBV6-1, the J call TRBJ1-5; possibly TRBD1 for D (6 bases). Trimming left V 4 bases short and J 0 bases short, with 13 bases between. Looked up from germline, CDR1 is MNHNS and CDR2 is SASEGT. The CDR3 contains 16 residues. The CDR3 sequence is CASSGKTGYSNQPQHF. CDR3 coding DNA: TGTGCCAGCAGTGGGAAGACAGGTTATAGCAATCAGCCCCAGCATTTT.

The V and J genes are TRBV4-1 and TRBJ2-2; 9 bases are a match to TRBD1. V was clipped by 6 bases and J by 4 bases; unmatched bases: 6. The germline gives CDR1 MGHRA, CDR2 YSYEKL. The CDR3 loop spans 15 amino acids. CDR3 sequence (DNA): TGCGCCAGCAGTTCCGGGACAGGGTTCACCGGGGAGCTGTTTTTT. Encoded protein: CASSSGTGFTGELFF.

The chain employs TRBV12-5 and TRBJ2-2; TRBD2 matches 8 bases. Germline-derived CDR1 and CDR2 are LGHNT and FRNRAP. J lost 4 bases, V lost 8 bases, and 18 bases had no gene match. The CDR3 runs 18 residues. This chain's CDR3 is CASRGPAGEQGGTGELFF. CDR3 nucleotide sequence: TGTGCTAGTCGGGGGCCAGCGGGAGAGCAAGGAGGCACCGGGGAGCTGTTTTTT.

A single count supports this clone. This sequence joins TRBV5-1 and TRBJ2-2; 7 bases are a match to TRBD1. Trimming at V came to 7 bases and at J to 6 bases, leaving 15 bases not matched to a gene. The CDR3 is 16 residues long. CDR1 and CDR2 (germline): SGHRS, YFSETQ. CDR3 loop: CASEATGMGIAGELFF. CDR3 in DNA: TGCGCCAGCGAAGCGACAGGGATGGGAATCGCCGGGGAGCTGTTTTTT.

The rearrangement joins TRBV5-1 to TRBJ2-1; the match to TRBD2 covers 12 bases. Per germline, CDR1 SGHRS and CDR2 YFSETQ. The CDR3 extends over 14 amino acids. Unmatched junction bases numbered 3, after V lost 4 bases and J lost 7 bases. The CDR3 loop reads CASSHGLAGNEQFF. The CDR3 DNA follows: TGCGCCAGCAGCCATGGACTAGCGGGGAATGAGCAGTTCTTC.

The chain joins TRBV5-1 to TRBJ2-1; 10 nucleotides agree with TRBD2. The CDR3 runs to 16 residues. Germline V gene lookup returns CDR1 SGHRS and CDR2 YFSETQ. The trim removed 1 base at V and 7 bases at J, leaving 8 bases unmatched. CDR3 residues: CASSLNPSGGANEQFF. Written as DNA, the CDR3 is TGCGCCAGCAGCTTGAATCCCAGCGGGGGGGCGAATGAGCAGTTCTTC. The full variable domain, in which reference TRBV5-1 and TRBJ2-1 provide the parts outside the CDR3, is KAGVTQTPRYLIKTRGQQVTLSCSPISGHRSVSWYQQTPGQGLQFLFEYFSETQRNKGNFPGRFSGRQFSNSRSEMNVSTLELGDSALYLCASSLNPSGGANEQFFGPGTRLTVL.